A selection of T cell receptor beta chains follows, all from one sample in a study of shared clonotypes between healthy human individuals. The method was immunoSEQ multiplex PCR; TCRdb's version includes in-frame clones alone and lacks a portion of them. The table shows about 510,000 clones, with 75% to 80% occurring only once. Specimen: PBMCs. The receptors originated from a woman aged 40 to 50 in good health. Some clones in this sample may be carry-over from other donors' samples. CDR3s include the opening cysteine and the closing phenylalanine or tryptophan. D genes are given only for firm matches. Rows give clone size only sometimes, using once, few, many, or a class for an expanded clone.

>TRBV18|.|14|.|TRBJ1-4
TGTGCCAGCTCCCCCGCGGGGTTTAATGAAAAACTGTTTTTT
CASSPAGFNEKLFF
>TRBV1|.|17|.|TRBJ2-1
TGCACCAGCAGCCGGACCGCGGGAGAACGAGACTACAATGAGCAGTTCTTC
CTSSRTAGERDYNEQFF
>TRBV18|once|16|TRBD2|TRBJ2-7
TGTGCCAGCTCACCAACGGGGGGGACAAGCCTCTACGAGCAGTACTTC
CASSPTGGTSLYEQYF
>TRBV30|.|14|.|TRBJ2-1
TGTGCCTGGCTCTCACACGTATTCTACAATGAGCAGTTCTTC
CAWLSHVFYNEQFF
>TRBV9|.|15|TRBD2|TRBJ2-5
TGTGCCAGCAGCCAAGCACTAGCGGGGGAAGAGACCCAGTACTTC
CASSQALAGEETQYF
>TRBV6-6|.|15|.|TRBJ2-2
TGTGCCAGCAGTACCACAGGGCCCAGCACCGGGGAGCTGTTTTTT
CASSTTGPSTGELFF
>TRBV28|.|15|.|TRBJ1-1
TGTGCCAGCAGTCCCCCGGGGGGTCCCCATACTGAAGCTTTCTTT
CASSPPGGPHTEAFF
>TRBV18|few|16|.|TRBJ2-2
TGTGCCAGCTCACCTGCTGTGAGCAGGAACACCGGGGAGCTGTTTTTT
CASSPAVSRNTGELFF
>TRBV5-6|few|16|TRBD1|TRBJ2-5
TGTGCCAGCAGTCCGTTTGACAGGGGAAGAAAAGAGACCCAGTACTTC
CASSPFDRGRKETQYF
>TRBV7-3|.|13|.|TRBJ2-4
TGTGCCAGCAGCTTCGGGTGGGGGAACATTCAGTACTTC
CASSFGWGNIQYF
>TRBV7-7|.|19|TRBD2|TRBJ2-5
TGTGCCAGCAGCCACGGTATCCGAGGGGTAGCGGGAAGACAAGAGACCCAGTACTTC
CASSHGIRGVAGRQETQYF
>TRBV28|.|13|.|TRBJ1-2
TGTGCCAGCAGTTTAGTGGGACTGACAGGCTACACCTTC
CASSLVGLTGYTF
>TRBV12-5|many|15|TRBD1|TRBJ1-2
TGTGCTAGGAAACTCAGGGGGCGGGCTAACTATGGCTACACCTTC
CARKLRGRANYGYTF